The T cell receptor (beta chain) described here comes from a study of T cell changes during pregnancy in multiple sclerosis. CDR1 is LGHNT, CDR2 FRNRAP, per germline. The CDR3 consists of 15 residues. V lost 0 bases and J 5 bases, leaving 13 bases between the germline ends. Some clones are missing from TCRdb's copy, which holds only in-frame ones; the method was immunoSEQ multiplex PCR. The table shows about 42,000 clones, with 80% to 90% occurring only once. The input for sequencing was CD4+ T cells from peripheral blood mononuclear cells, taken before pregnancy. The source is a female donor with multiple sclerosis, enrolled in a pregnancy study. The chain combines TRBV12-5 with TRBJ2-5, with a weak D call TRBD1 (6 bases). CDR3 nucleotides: TGTGCTAGTGGTTTGGTAGCTGGGGGCGGGGAGACCCAGTACTTC. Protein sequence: CASGLVAGGGETQYF.